Following are 26 T cell receptor beta chains from one sample sequenced in a study of T cells in Graves' hyperthyroidism and ophthalmopathy (dated by TCRdb to about 2019). The receptor library was made with multiplex PCR. The sample was run on an Illumina HiSeq 2000. Amplification of TCR beta CDR3 regions was carried out from RNA transcripts. The TCR CDR3 was subjected to a first round of RT-PCR using the HTBI primer set and the Qiagen OneStep RT-PCR kit. Through fastp at Q25 and MiXCR, TCRdb rebuilt clones from the public reads, retaining in-frame beta chains. Each record represents a unique CDR3 protein, reported with the most common genes and DNA among its rows. The sample includes about 380,000 distinct CDR3 sequences, with about 18% observed a single time. 40% of the sample is taken by the ten largest. Sample: blood. All receptors come from a man aged 18 to 30 with Graves' ophthalmopathy.

CDR3 bases: TGCAGTGCTAGAATACCACCTTCACCCCTCCACTTT. This encodes CSARIPPSPLHF. The chain couples TRBV20-1 to TRBJ1-6; D is unresolved. The germline V and J ends were trimmed by 2 bases and 9 bases, with 8 bases remaining between them. CDR3 length equals 12 residues. CDR1 is DFQATT and CDR2 is SNEGSKA in the germline V gene (reference sequence).

The sample holds many counts of this clonotype. The CDR3 is CASSTWGQNYGYTF. DNA for the CDR3: TGTGCCAGCAGTACCTGGGGCCAGAACTATGGCTACACCTTC. The gene calls are TRBV5-5 and TRBJ1-2; weak D call: TRBD1 (5 bases). Germline CDR1 reads SGHKS; CDR2 reads YYEKEE (reference sequence). V was shortened by 5 bases and J by 2 bases, with 13 bases between the two germline ends. CDR3 size: 14 residues.

This clonotype was recorded many times. The J gene is TRBJ1-1, the V gene TRBV4-1; D is unclear. This CDR3 has 16 residues. The V gene lost 0 bases and the J gene lost 4 bases, with 15 bases spanning the gap. Per germline, CDR1 MGHRA and CDR2 YSYEKL. The CDR3 sequence is CASSQDGSRRGTEAFF. For the CDR3, the DNA is TGCGCCAGCAGCCAAGACGGGTCCAGGCGGGGCACTGAAGCTTTCTTT.

The sample holds many counts of this clonotype. The gene calls are TRBV6-1 and TRBJ1-2; D is uncertain. CDR1 is MNHNS, CDR2 SASEGT, per germline. V was trimmed by 6 bases and J by 0 bases, leaving 17 bases between them. The CDR3 sequence is 16 residues long. The CDR3 coding sequence is TGTGCCAGCAGCTCCGCCCGGGGTCAGGCTAACTATGGCTACACCTTC. It is translated as CASSSARGQANYGYTF.

This clonotype came up many times. The chain employs TRBV20-1 and TRBJ2-3; possible D gene TRBD2, 6 bases. Germline V lookup: CDR1 DFQATT, CDR2 SNEGSKA (reference sequence). V lost 2 bases, J lost 7 bases, and 16 bases lay in between. The CDR3 runs 14 residues. The CDR3 nucleotides are TGCAGTGCTAGAACCCGGGAGTGGGGGAATACGCAGTATTTT. Encoded protein: CSARTREWGNTQYF.

The chain is built from TRBV10-3 and TRBJ1-5; maybe TRBD1 (6 bases). Trimming cost V 2 bases and J 2 bases, with 13 bases left between them. There are 16 residues in the CDR3. Germline V gene lookup returns CDR1 ENHRY and CDR2 SYGVKD. The CDR3 sequence: CAISERGWSGNQPQHF. CDR3 in DNA: TGTGCCATCAGTGAGAGGGGGTGGAGCGGCAATCAGCCCCAGCATTTT.

V and J are TRBV5-4 and TRBJ2-7; 10 bases fit TRBD2. The V segment lost 3 bases and the J segment 3 bases; nucleotides outside the gene matches: 3. Germline CDR1 and CDR2: SGHNT and YYREEE (reference sequence). The CDR3 has 14 residues. DNA of the CDR3: TGTGCCAGCAGCTCGGGACTAGCGATCTACGAGCAGTACTTC. Its protein is CASSSGLAIYEQYF.

The chain employs TRBV27 and TRBJ1-4, with no clear D. The CDR3 has 11 amino acids. Between the trimmed V and J ends, which lost 6 bases and 15 bases, there was a span of 14 bases. Germline loops: CDR1 MNHEY, CDR2 SMNVEV (reference sequence). The CDR3 DNA follows: TGTGCCAGCAGGAGTGGCAGCTACGTGTTTTTT. Its translation is CASRSGSYVFF.

V and J are TRBV14 and TRBJ2-2; TRBD1 matches 9 bases. Per germline, CDR1 SGHDN and CDR2 FVKESK. The CDR3 has 15 residues. V was clipped by 6 bases and J by 6 bases; unmatched bases: 8. CDR3 amino acids: CASSFRQGGAGELFF. The CDR3 region has the DNA TGTGCCAGCAGTTTTCGACAGGGGGGCGCCGGGGAGCTGTTTTTT. Variable domain in full (rest from reference TRBV14 and TRBJ2-2): EAGVTQFPSHSVIEKGQTVTLRCDPISGHDNLYWYRRVMGKEIKFLLHFVKESKQDESGMPNNRFLAERTGGTYSTLKVQPAELEDSGVYFCASSFRQGGAGELFFGEGSRLTVL.

The J gene is TRBJ2-5, the V gene TRBV7-9, with 15 bases aligning to TRBD2. Looked up from germline, CDR1 is SEHNR and CDR2 is FQNEAQ (reference sequence). V was pared by 5 bases and J by 1 base, with 5 bases of the junction left unmatched. CDR3 length: 17 residues. CDR3 DNA: TGTGCCAGCAGCGAGGGACTAGCGGGGGGTACCCAAGAGACCCAGTACTTC. Protein product: CASSEGLAGGTQETQYF.

This clonotype was seen at least ten times. This rearrangement joins TRBV12-3 or TRBV12-4 to TRBJ1-1, with 11 bases that match TRBD1. The V segment lost 5 bases and the J segment 0 bases; nucleotides outside the gene matches: 8. The CDR3 is made up of 17 amino acids. In DNA form, the CDR3 reads TGTGCCAGCAGTCCCCCGGGACAGGGGGTTCTGAACACTGAAGCTTTCTTT. Translation gives CASSPPGQGVLNTEAFF.

This chain connects TRBV6-1 to TRBJ2-3, with a possible D match to TRBD1 (5 bases). Trimming removed 5 bases at V and 3 bases at J, with 15 bases between. CDR1 MNHNS and CDR2 SASEGT come from the germline V gene. CDR3 length equals 15 residues. CDR3 sequence (DNA): TGTGCCAGCAGTAGCCCGGACATGTCGACAGATACGCAGTATTTT. It codes for CASSSPDMSTDTQYF.

At least ten counts were recorded for this clonotype. V is TRBV12-3 or TRBV12-4 and J is TRBJ1-2; D ambiguous. The V gene lost 5 bases and the J gene lost 4 bases, with 20 bases spanning the gap. The CDR3 covers 16 residues. The CDR3 sequence is CASSLTSWDVSYGYTF. CDR3 nucleotides: TGTGCCAGCAGTCTCACCTCTTGGGATGTGTCCTATGGCTACACCTTC.

In its sample, this clonotype was seen many times. The chain recombines TRBV5-1 with TRBJ1-4; D gene unclear. Trimming took off 0 bases at V and 8 bases at J, with 11 bases between the two ends. Germline CDR1 SGHRS, CDR2 YFSETQ. The CDR3 covers 14 residues. The DNA for the CDR3 is TGCGCCAGCAGCTTGGGTAGGACTACCGAAAAACTGTTTTTT. It encodes CASSLGRTTEKLFF.

This clonotype was counted ten times or more. V is TRBV20-1 and J is TRBJ2-7; 7 bases line up with TRBD2. The CDR3 is 13 residues long. V trimming: 6 bases; J trimming: 3 bases; junction bases outside the gene matches: 8. Germline loops: CDR1 DFQATT, CDR2 SNEGSKA (reference sequence). The DNA for the CDR3 is TGCAGTGCAAAACTGACTAGCTTCTACGAGCAGTACTTC. Its translation: CSAKLTSFYEQYF.

Ten or more counts support this clonotype. The chain uses TRBV3-1 and TRBJ2-5; D gene ambiguous. V lost 4 bases to trimming and J lost 2 bases, with 8 bases between them. The CDR3 runs 13 residues. The V gene's germline CDR1 is LGHDT and CDR2 YNNKEL (reference sequence). The CDR3 coding sequence is TGTGCCAGCAGCCTTTTGGGACAAGAGACCCAGTACTTC. This gives the protein CASSLLGQETQYF.

This clonotype has just a few counts. This chain joins TRBV7-9 and TRBJ1-2; no clear D gene. CDR1 is SEHNR and CDR2 is FQNEAQ in the germline V gene (reference sequence). V lost 2 bases to trimming and J lost 4 bases, with 17 bases between them. The CDR3 runs 16 residues. CDR3 sequence (DNA): TGTGCCAGCAGCTTACAGGCCCCTGAGGCTGGCTATGGCTACACCTTC. It codes for CASSLQAPEAGYGYTF.

The chain is built from TRBV5-5 and TRBJ2-1; the D gene is possibly TRBD2 (6 bases). This CDR3 has 16 residues. V was trimmed by 2 bases and J by 10 bases, leaving 22 bases between them. Per germline, CDR1 SGHKS and CDR2 YYEKEE (reference sequence). CDR3 in DNA: TGTGCCAGCAGCTTATCCCTCCCGGAGGGGATAAGGGAGCAGTTCTTC. Translating it yields CASSLSLPEGIREQFF. The full variable domain, rest sourced from reference TRBV5-5 and TRBJ2-1, is DAGVTQSPTHLIKTRGQQVTLRCSPISGHKSVSWYQQVLGQGPQFIFQYYEKEERGRGNFPDRFSARQFPNYSSELNVNALLLGDSALYLCASSLSLPEGIREQFFGPGTRLTVL.

The table lists this clonotype with many counts. The chain joins TRBV18 to TRBJ1-1; no definite D call. Trimming left V 4 bases short and J 1 base short, with 10 bases between. Germline lookup yields CDR1 KGHSH and CDR2 LQKENI. The CDR3 loop spans 14 amino acids. CDR3 amino acids: CASSRTDENTEAFF. In DNA, the CDR3 is TGTGCCAGCTCACGCACTGATGAGAACACTGAAGCTTTCTTT.

This clonotype was recorded many times. CDR3 region: CASSFRTGNEQFF. CDR3 sequence (DNA): TGTGCCAGCAGTTTCCGGACGGGGAATGAGCAGTTCTTC. The chain is built from TRBV12-3 or TRBV12-4 and TRBJ2-1; D possibly corresponds to TRBD2 (5 bases). The V end lost 3 bases, the J end lost 7 bases, and 10 bases lay between the germline ends. The CDR3 consists of 13 residues.

The V gene is TRBV6-1, the J gene TRBJ2-3; TRBD1 matches 10 bases. The CDR3 covers 15 residues. With V trimmed by 4 bases and J by 3 bases, 4 bases remained unmatched. Per germline, CDR1 MNHNS and CDR2 SASEGT. For the CDR3, the DNA is TGTGCCAGCAGTGTGGGGACAGGGGCAACAGATACGCAGTATTTT. Protein product: CASSVGTGATDTQYF.

This clonotype showed up just a few times. This chain connects TRBV7-9 to TRBJ1-3, with no clear D. V was trimmed by 8 bases and J by 0 bases, leaving 14 bases between them. The CDR3 extends over 15 amino acids. Germline V gene sequence: CDR1 SEHNR, CDR2 FQNEAQ (reference sequence). DNA of the CDR3: TGTGCCAGCGCGAACGGGATCCACTCTGGAAACACCATATATTTT. This encodes CASANGIHSGNTIYF.

Ten or more counts support this clonotype. This sequence joins TRBV5-5 and TRBJ2-3; maybe TRBD2 (7 bases). V shed 3 bases and J shed 0 bases, with 17 bases lying between them. Germline V gives CDR1 SGHKS, CDR2 YYEKEE (reference sequence). The CDR3 runs to 17 residues. This CDR3 reads CASSSGGGGASTDTQYF. The CDR3 coding sequence is TGTGCCAGCAGCTCCGGAGGGGGGGGCGCTAGCACAGATACGCAGTATTTT.

Details on this clonotype: The junction departs from the called germline gene at one end, perhaps through a read error. V gene TRBV5-1 combines with J gene TRBJ2-5; 12 bases are shared with TRBD2. This CDR3 has 15 amino acids. From germline, CDR1 is SGHRS and CDR2 YFSETQ. CDR3 coding DNA: TGCGCCAGCAGCCCTAGCGGGGGGGCGGTAGAGGCCCAGTACTTC. Translation: CASSPSGGAVEAQYF.

The chain joins TRBV19 to TRBJ2-1; 8 nucleotides match TRBD2. CDR1 and CDR2 (germline): LNHDA, SQIVND (reference sequence). V trimming: 4 bases; J trimming: 8 bases; junction bases outside the gene matches: 1. The CDR3 consists of 12 residues. The DNA of the CDR3 is TGTGCCAGTAGTACCGGGGGGGATGAGCAGTTCTTC. Residues: CASSTGGDEQFF.

This clonotype was detected a few times. The gene calls are TRBV7-3 and TRBJ2-4, with D possibly TRBD2 on 5 matching bases. Trimming stripped 2 bases from V and 1 base from J, with 9 bases between. CDR1 and CDR2 (germline): SGHTA, FQGTGA. The CDR3 has 15 residues. The CDR3 sequence: CASSLHSGAKNIQYF. DNA of the CDR3: TGTGCCAGCAGCTTACATTCGGGGGCCAAAAACATTCAGTACTTC.